Following are 30 T cell receptor beta chains from one sample sequenced in a study of blood T cells in healthy people across ages. Combining a sample-barcoded 5' primer with a J-beta primer mix, a second PCR ran for roughly 6 to 12 cycles. A single record per CDR3 protein comes from TCRdb applying MiXCR to the 5' RACE reads. The sample lists fewer than 800,000 distinct CDR3 sequences; more than 40% were seen once. The sequencing input was blood. The source is a woman aged 55-69 years in good health.

The chain couples TRBV9 to TRBJ1-1; D call uncertain. Trimming stripped 0 bases from V and 1 base from J, with 7 bases between. The CDR3 covers 14 residues. Per the germline V gene, CDR1 is SGDLS and CDR2 is YYNGEE. DNA of the CDR3: TGTGCCAGCAGCGTAGAGGCGGGGAACACTGAAGCTTTCTTT. This encodes CASSVEAGNTEAFF.

This clonotype was detected a few times. The V gene is TRBV20-1, the J gene TRBJ2-5; 11 nucleotides agree with TRBD1. The J call may be in error: the DNA end matches TRBJ2-7 better. The CDR3 extends over 13 amino acids. Germline assignment: CDR1 DFQATT and CDR2 SNEGSKA (reference sequence). CDR3 DNA sequence: TGCAGTGCTAGAGACGGGACAGGGGGCGAGCAGTACTTC. Amino acid sequence: CSARDGTGGEQYF.

For the CDR3, the DNA is TGTGCCTGGAGTACGGGCGCCGGCTACGAGCAGTACTTC. Translation: CAWSTGAGYEQYF. The J gene is TRBJ2-7, the V gene TRBV30, with no clear D. Germline V gene sequence: CDR1 GTSNPN, CDR2 SVGIG (reference sequence). V lost 2 bases and J lost 3, with 11 bases in between. The CDR3 loop spans 13 amino acids.

V is TRBV7-2 and J is TRBJ2-6; maybe TRBD1 (5 bases). Trimming stripped 4 bases from V and 1 base from J, with 14 bases between. This CDR3 region has 17 residues. From germline, CDR1 is SGHTA and CDR2 FQGNSA. The CDR3 DNA sequence: TGTGCCAGCAGCTCGAGCTTTAGGGGTTCTGGGGCCAACGTCCTGACTTTC. Its protein product is CASSSSFRGSGANVLTF. The complete variable domain, with remaining parts taken from reference TRBV7-2 and TRBJ2-6, reads GAGVSQSPSNKVTEKGKDVELRCDPISGHTALYWYRQSLGQGLEFLIYFQGNSAPDKSGLPSDRFSAERTGGSVSTLTIQRTQQEDSAVYLCASSSSFRGSGANVLTFGAGSRLTVL.

The V gene is TRBV28, the J gene TRBJ2-7; 7 bases agree with TRBD2. Germline V gives CDR1 MDHEN, CDR2 SYDVKM. After removal of 9 bases from V and 0 bases from J, the junction contained 8 bases not matched to a gene. The CDR3 covers 14 residues. This chain's CDR3 is CASSRGGSSYEQYF. The CDR3, as DNA: TGTGCCAGTTCGAGGGGCGGGAGCTCCTACGAGCAGTACTTC.

The V gene is TRBV5-1, the J gene TRBJ2-5; 8 nucleotides agree with TRBD2. The J call is uncertain, as TRBJ2-7 better fits the DNA end. CDR1 and CDR2 from the germline V gene are SGHRS and YFSETQ. The CDR3 loop spans 14 amino acids. CDR3: CASSPPLAGYEQYF. The CDR3 DNA follows: TGCGCCAGCAGCCCTCCTCTAGCGGGCTACGAGCAGTACTTC.

J is TRBJ2-3 and V is TRBV20-1, with 10 bases matching TRBD1. The CDR3 has 18 residues. The V segment lost 6 bases and the J segment 8 bases; nucleotides outside the gene matches: 23. Germline V lookup: CDR1 DFQATT, CDR2 SNEGSKA (reference sequence). CDR3 residues: CSAEGQGRKTGAMGTQYF. The CDR3, as DNA: TGCAGTGCGGAGGGACAGGGGAGAAAGACAGGGGCCATGGGTACGCAGTATTTT.

On this clonotype: One junction end disagrees with the germline gene, perhaps due to a read error. The V and J genes are TRBV7-2 and TRBJ1-6; 7 bases are a match to TRBD1. There are 15 residues in the CDR3. CDR1 is SGHTA, CDR2 FQGNSA, per germline. The CDR3 nucleotides read TGTGCCAACAGCCGTGGACAGGCCGAAATTTCACCCCTCCACTTT. Amino acid sequence: CANSRGQAEISPLHF.

This clonotype was observed a few times. The rearrangement links TRBV28 to TRBJ2-7, with 7 bases that match TRBD1. The CDR3 is 15 amino acids. Per germline, CDR1 MDHEN and CDR2 SYDVKM. With 6 bases clipped from V and 0 bases from J, the junction kept 8 bases outside the gene matches. The CDR3 DNA is TGTGCCAGCAGGGGGTATCGACAGGGCTCCTACGAGCAGTACTTC. Its protein product is CASRGYRQGSYEQYF.

Details on this clonotype: It is unclear where the CDR3 begins or ends on the DNA, so no DNA is shown, and the CDR3 is as TCRdb lists it. The chain recombines TRBV7-2 with TRBJ2-7; TRBD1, the table's D call, lacks a check against the DNA. Per germline, CDR1 SGHTA and CDR2 FQGNSA. The CDR3 sequence runs 14 residues, both termini included. CDR3 loop: CASSVGQGAYEQHF.

The chain recombines TRBV9 with TRBJ1-2; D perhaps matches TRBD1 (5 bases). The germline V and J ends were trimmed by 0 bases and 7 bases, with 13 bases remaining between them. Germline CDR1 SGDLS, CDR2 YYNGEE. The CDR3 consists of 14 residues. CDR3 residues: CASSVEEGIGGYTF. The CDR3 bases are TGTGCCAGCAGCGTAGAGGAGGGGATAGGTGGCTACACCTTC.

V gene TRBV20-1 combines with J gene TRBJ2-1; 9 nucleotides line up with TRBD2. The V gene end was trimmed by 2 bases and the J gene end by 5 bases; junction bases not matched to a gene: 10. CDR3 length: 16 residues. The germline V gene encodes CDR1 DFQATT and CDR2 SNEGSKA (reference sequence). Here the CDR3 reads CSARRREREVDNEQFF. CDR3 DNA sequence: TGCAGTGCTAGAAGGAGGGAGCGGGAGGTCGACAATGAGCAGTTCTTC.

The chain's CDR3 is CASSTWSNYGYTF. In DNA, the CDR3 is TGTGCCAGCAGCACCTGGAGCAACTATGGCTACACCTTC. V usage is TRBV9 and J usage is TRBJ1-2, with no clear D. V dropped 4 bases and J dropped 2 bases, with 9 bases sitting between them. Germline values: CDR1 SGDLS, CDR2 YYNGEE. The CDR3 has 13 residues.

In its sample, this clonotype was seen a few times. CDR3 coding DNA: TGTGCCATCAGAAGGGCCCCTGGTACGAACAATGAGCAGTTCTTC. It is translated as CAIRRAPGTNNEQFF. This chain links TRBV10-3 with TRBJ2-1; D unclear. Trimming shortened V by 6 bases and J by 5 bases, and 17 bases separated the two germline ends. Germline V gene data show CDR1 as ENHRY and CDR2 as SYGVKD. The CDR3 runs 15 residues.

This clonotype appeared a few times. V is TRBV20-1 and J is TRBJ2-5; D perhaps matches TRBD1 (6 bases). The CDR3 is 15 amino acids. The germline V and J ends were trimmed by 0 bases and 5 bases, with 16 bases remaining between them. Germline CDR1 reads DFQATT; CDR2 reads SNEGSKA (reference sequence). CDR3 coding DNA: TGCAGTGCTAGAGAGAACCAGGGGATCCGGGAGACCCAGTACTTC. It specifies CSARENQGIRETQYF.

The chain carries TRBV4-2 and TRBJ2-7; 8 bases line up with TRBD1. The CDR3 is 15 residues long. V was pared by 1 base and J by 5 bases, with 7 bases of the junction left unmatched. Germline V lookup: CDR1 LGHNA, CDR2 YNFKEQ. Here the CDR3 reads CASSQVRTGYNEQYF. The DNA for the CDR3 is TGTGCCAGCAGCCAAGTGCGGACAGGGTATAACGAGCAGTACTTC.

Notes on this clonotype: An end of the junction differs from the germline gene, which may be a read error. CDR3 in amino acids: CASRSTSGIGGSYNGQFF. For the CDR3, the DNA is TGTGCCAGCAGATCCACTAGCGGGATAGGAGGGTCCTACAATGGGCAGTTCTTC. The chain couples TRBV28 to TRBJ2-1, with 10 bases fitting TRBD2. Germline-derived CDR1 and CDR2 are MDHEN and SYDVKM. The CDR3 totals 18 residues.

The chain joins TRBV2 to TRBJ1-1; TRBD1 might be the D (5 bases). With 3 bases removed from V and 2 bases from J, the gap between germline ends came to 10 bases. Germline CDR1 and CDR2: SNHLY and FYNNEI. The CDR3 covers 14 residues. The CDR3 is CASSDRDLNTEAFF. The CDR3 DNA is TGTGCCAGCAGTGATAGGGACCTAAACACTGAAGCTTTCTTT.

The chain has TRBV21-1 and TRBJ2-7; the D call TRBD1 from the table was never checked on the DNA. TRBV21-1 is a listed pseudogene. CDR3 length equals 15 residues. The CDR3 sequence is CASSNTAGRGYEQYF. The DNA of the CDR3 is TGTGCCAGCAGCAACACAGCGGGAAGGGGGTACGAGCAGTACTTC.

In its sample, this clonotype was seen once. The chain employs TRBV7-2 and TRBJ1-5; TRBD1 might be the D (5 bases). V lost 2 bases and J lost 5, with 13 bases in between. Germline CDR1 and CDR2: SGHTA and FQGNSA. The CDR3 has 15 amino acids. CDR3 in amino acids: CASSLRGGGDQPQHF. Here the CDR3 DNA reads TGTGCCAGCAGCTTAAGAGGTGGAGGGGATCAGCCCCAGCATTTT.

V and J are TRBV15 and TRBJ2-4; perhaps TRBD2 as D (5 bases). Gene TRBJ2-5 matches the end of the DNA better, so the J call may be wrong. The CDR3 has 13 amino acids. Per germline, CDR1 LNHNV and CDR2 YYDKDF (reference sequence). CDR3 sequence (DNA): TGTGCCACCAGCGTACTAGTAGGGGAGACCCAGTACTTC. Its translation: CATSVLVGETQYF.

The table lists this clonotype with a count of one. As DNA, the CDR3 is TGTGCCAGCAGCGTATCTGTTGGGGATCCCTTCTACGAGCAGTACTTC. Residues: CASSVSVGDPFYEQYF. The chain carries TRBV9 and TRBJ2-5, with D unresolved. The assigned J gene may be wrong: the sequence end matches TRBJ2-7 better. Per germline, CDR1 SGDLS and CDR2 YYNGEE. This CDR3 region has 16 residues.

This clonotype was found many times. The chain carries TRBV20-1 and TRBJ2-7; 8 nucleotides match TRBD2. Germline V gene data show CDR1 as DFQATT and CDR2 as SNEGSKA (reference sequence). The CDR3 loop spans 13 amino acids. V shed 2 bases, J shed 2 bases, and the junction held 2 bases outside the gene matches. CDR3 nucleotides: TGCAGTGCTAGACGAGCGGGAGCCTACGAGCAGTACTTC. This gives the protein CSARRAGAYEQYF.

The genes are TRBV6-1 and TRBJ2-5; D is possibly TRBD1 (5 bases). The CDR3 covers 14 residues. With 6 bases removed from V and 13 bases from J, the gap between germline ends came to 24 bases. CDR1 and CDR2 (germline): MNHNS, SASEGT. The DNA of the CDR3 is TGTGCCAGCAGGATCGTACAGGCCGGCTACGAGCGGTACTTC. Its protein product is CASRIVQAGYERYF.

The rearrangement links TRBV28 to TRBJ1-5; 8 bases map to TRBD1. This CDR3 region has 15 residues. V was clipped by 4 bases and J by 6 bases; unmatched bases: 8. Germline CDR1 reads MDHEN; CDR2 reads SYDVKM. The CDR3 nucleotides are TGTGCCAGCAGTTCCCGGGACAGGTGGCCTCAGCCCCAGCATTTT. This sequence encodes CASSSRDRWPQPQHF.

The V call is TRBV9, the J call TRBJ1-1; a weak D match, TRBD1 (6 bases). From germline, CDR1 is SGDLS and CDR2 YYNGEE. Trimming took off 4 bases at V and 5 bases at J, with 15 bases between the two ends. CDR3 length equals 14 residues. CDR3 sequence reads: CASSFGGGETEAFF. Written as DNA, the CDR3 is TGTGCCAGCAGCTTCGGAGGGGGGGAAACTGAAGCTTTCTTT.

This clonotype was seen a few times. The J gene is TRBJ2-4, the V gene TRBV28; D is perhaps TRBD1 (6 bases). The CDR3 sequence is 14 residues long. Germline V gene lookup returns CDR1 MDHEN and CDR2 SYDVKM. V dropped 2 bases and J dropped 5 bases, with 10 bases sitting between them. The CDR3 loop reads CASSLAGVQNIQYF. CDR3 in DNA: TGTGCCAGCAGTTTAGCAGGGGTCCAAAACATTCAGTACTTC.

The chain uses TRBV2 and TRBJ2-6; D may correspond to TRBD1 or TRBD2 (5 bases each). The germline V and J ends were trimmed by 7 bases and 4 bases, with 11 bases remaining between them. The CDR3 runs 14 residues. Germline V gene sequence: CDR1 SNHLY, CDR2 FYNNEI. CDR3: CASNRDAGANVLTF. CDR3 DNA: TGTGCCAGCAACCGGGACGCGGGGGCCAACGTCCTGACTTTC.

V and J are TRBV27 and TRBJ2-1; 10 bases map to TRBD2. Unmatched junction bases numbered 12, after V lost 1 base and J lost 12 bases. The CDR3 has 16 residues. Germline CDR1 is MNHEY and CDR2 is SMNVEV (reference sequence). The CDR3: CASSLLGLAGEEGQFF. In nucleotides, the CDR3 is TGTGCCAGCAGTTTATTAGGTCTAGCGGGAGAAGAGGGGCAGTTCTTC.

On this clonotype itself: Its ends do not fully match the called genes, so a read error is possible. V is TRBV2 and J is TRBJ1-6, with D perhaps TRBD1 (5 bases). The V gene's germline CDR1 is SNHLY and CDR2 FYNNEI. This CDR3 has 13 amino acids. CDR3 in amino acids: CASSATRGSPPHF. The CDR3 DNA follows: TGTGCCAGCAGTGCAACTAGGGGTTCACCCCCCCACTTT. The complete variable domain, with remaining parts taken from reference TRBV2 and TRBJ1-6, reads EPEVTQTPSHQVTQMGQEVILRCVPISNHLYFYWYRQILGQKVEFLVSFYNNEISEKSEIFDDQFSVERPDGSNFTLKIRSTKLEDSAMYFCASSATRGSPPHFGNGTRLTVT.